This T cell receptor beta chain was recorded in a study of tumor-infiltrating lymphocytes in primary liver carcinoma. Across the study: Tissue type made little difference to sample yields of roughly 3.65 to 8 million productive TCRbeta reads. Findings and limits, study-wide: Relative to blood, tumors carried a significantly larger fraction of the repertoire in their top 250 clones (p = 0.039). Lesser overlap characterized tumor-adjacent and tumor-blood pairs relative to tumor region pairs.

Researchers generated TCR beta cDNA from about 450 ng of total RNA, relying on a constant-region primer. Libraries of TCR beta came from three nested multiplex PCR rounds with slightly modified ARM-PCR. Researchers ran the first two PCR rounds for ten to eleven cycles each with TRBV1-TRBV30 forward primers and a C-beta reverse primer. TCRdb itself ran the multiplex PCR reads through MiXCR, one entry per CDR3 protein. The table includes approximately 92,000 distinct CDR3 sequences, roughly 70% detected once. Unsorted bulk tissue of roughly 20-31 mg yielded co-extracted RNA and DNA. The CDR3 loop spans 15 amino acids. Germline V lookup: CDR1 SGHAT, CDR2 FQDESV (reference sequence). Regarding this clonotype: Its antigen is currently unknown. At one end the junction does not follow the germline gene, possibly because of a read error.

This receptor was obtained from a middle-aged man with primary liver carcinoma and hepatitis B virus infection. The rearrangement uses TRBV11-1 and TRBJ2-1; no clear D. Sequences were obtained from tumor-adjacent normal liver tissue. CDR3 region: CASNLGRDLRDEQFF. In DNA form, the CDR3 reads TGTGCCAGCAACTTAGGAAGGGATCTAAGGGATGAGCAGTTCTTC.